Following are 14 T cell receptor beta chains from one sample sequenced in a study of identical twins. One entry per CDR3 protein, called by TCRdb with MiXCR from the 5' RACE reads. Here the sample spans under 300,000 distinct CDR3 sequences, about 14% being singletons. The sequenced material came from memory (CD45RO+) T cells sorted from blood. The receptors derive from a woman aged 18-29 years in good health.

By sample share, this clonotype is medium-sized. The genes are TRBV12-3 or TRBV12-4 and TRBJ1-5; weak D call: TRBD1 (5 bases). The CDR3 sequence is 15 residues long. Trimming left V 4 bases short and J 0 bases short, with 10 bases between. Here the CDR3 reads CASSYRSHSNQPQHF. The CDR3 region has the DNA TGTGCCAGCAGTTACAGGTCCCATAGCAATCAGCCCCAGCATTTT.

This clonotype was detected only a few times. The CDR3 is CASSFDPSTGELFF. The CDR3 nucleotides are TGCGCCAGCAGCTTTGACCCCTCCACCGGGGAGCTGTTTTTT. The chain recombines TRBV5-1 with TRBJ2-2; D gene ambiguous. V lost 2 bases and J lost 4, with 9 bases in between. This CDR3 region has 14 residues. CDR1 is SGHRS, CDR2 YFSETQ, per germline. Full variable domain (remainder filled in from reference TRBV5-1 and TRBJ2-2): KAGVTQTPRYLIKTRGQQVTLSCSPISGHRSVSWYQQTPGQGLQFLFEYFSETQRNKGNFPGRFSGRQFSNSRSEMNVSTLELGDSALYLCASSFDPSTGELFFGEGSRLTVL.

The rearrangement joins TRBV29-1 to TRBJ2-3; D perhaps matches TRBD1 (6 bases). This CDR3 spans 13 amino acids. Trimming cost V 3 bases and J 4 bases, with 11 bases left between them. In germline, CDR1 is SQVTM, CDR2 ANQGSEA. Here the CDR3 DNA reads TGCAGCGTTGATGAAGGGGGTGCAGATACGCAGTATTTT. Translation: CSVDEGGADTQYF.

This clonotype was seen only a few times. The CDR3 protein is CSVVSQLYGYTF. The CDR3 region has the DNA TGCAGCGTTGTTAGTCAGCTCTATGGCTACACCTTC. The chain couples TRBV29-1 to TRBJ1-2; no clear D gene. Between the trimmed V and J ends, which lost 4 bases and 4 bases, there was a span of 10 bases. This CDR3 has 12 amino acids. CDR1 is SQVTM and CDR2 is ANQGSEA in the germline V gene.

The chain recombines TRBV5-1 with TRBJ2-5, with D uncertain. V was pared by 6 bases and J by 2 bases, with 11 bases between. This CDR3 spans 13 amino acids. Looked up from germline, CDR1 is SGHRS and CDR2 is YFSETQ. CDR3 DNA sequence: TGCGCCAGCAAGGAAGACTGGCAAGAGACCCAGTACTTC. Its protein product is CASKEDWQETQYF.

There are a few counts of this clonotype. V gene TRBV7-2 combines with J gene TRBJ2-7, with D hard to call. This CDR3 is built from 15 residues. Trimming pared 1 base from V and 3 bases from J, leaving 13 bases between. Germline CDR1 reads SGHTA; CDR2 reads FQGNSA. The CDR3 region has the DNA TGTGCCAGCAGCTTAGACGCAGCGAGCCACTACGAGCAGTACTTC. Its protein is CASSLDAASHYEQYF.

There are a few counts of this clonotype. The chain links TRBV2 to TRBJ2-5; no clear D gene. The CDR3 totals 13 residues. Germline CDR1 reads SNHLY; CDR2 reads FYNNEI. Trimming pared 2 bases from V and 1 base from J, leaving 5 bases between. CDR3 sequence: CASSEIPQETQYF. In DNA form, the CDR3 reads TGTGCCAGCAGTGAAATCCCCCAAGAGACCCAGTACTTC.

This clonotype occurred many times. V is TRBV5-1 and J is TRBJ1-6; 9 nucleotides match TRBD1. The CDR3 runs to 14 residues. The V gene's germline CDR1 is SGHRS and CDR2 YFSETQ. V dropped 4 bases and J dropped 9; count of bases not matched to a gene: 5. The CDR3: CASSLGQGGSPLHF. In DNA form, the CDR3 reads TGCGCCAGCAGCCTGGGACAGGGAGGTTCACCCCTCCACTTT.

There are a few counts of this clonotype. The CDR3 nucleotides are TGCAGTGCTACCGGGACGGTGGACTACGAGCAGTACTTC. It yields the protein CSATGTVDYEQYF. This chain uses TRBV20-1 with TRBJ2-7; D may match TRBD1 or TRBD2 (5 bases each). The V end was cut by 4 bases, the J end by 3 bases, with 13 bases between. The CDR3 consists of 13 residues. Germline values: CDR1 DFQATT, CDR2 SNEGSKA (reference sequence).

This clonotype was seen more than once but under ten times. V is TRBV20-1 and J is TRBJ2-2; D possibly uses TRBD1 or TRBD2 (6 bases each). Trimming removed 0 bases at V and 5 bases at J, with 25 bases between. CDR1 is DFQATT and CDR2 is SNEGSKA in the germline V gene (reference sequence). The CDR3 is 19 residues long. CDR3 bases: TGCAGTGCTAGAGATACCCGCTCTAGAGGGGGGCCGAGGACCGGGGAGCTGTTTTTT. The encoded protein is CSARDTRSRGGPRTGELFF.

This chain's CDR3 is CASRDRDTGSYEQYF. CDR3 sequence (DNA): TGTGCCAGCAGAGACCGGGACACCGGCTCCTACGAGCAGTACTTC. This rearrangement joins TRBV6-1 to TRBJ2-7, with D perhaps matching TRBD1 (6 bases). CDR1 is MNHNS, CDR2 SASEGT, per germline. Trimming took 6 bases from V and 0 from J, leaving 15 bases between them. There are 15 residues in the CDR3.

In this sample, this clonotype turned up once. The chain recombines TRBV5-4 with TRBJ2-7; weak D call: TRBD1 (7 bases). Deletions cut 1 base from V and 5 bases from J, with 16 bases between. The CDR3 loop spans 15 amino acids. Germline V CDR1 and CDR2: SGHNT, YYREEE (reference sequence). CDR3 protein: CASSLYRGGIDEQYF. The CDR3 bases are TGTGCCAGCAGCTTGTACAGGGGAGGAATCGACGAGCAGTACTTC.

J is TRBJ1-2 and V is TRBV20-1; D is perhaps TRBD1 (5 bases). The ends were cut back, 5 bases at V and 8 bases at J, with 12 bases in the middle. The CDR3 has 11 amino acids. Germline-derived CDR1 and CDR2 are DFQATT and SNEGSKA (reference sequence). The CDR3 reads CSAARGEGYTF. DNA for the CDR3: TGCAGTGCTGCCCGAGGGGAGGGCTACACCTTC.

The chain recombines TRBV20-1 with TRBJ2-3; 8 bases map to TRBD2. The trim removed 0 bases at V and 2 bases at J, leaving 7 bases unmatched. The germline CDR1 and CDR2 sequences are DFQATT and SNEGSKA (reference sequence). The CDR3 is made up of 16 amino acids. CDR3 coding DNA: TGCAGTGCTAGAGAAGAGCGGGGGACCCACACAGATACGCAGTATTTT. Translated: CSAREERGTHTDTQYF.